This is a list of T cell receptor beta chains from one sample in a study of OX40 agonist ivuxolimab in advanced cancers. Clones were read by immunoSEQ multiplex PCR, and TCRdb kept only the in-frame ones, dropping some. The sample has fewer than 15,000 clones, around 70% seen once. The sequencing here drew on CD4+ or CD8+ T cells sorted from blood, taken in a trial of the OX40 agonist ivuxolimab. All receptors come from an adult with an advanced solid tumor such as melanoma, head and neck, liver or kidney cancer. Both conserved end residues are part of each CDR3. Each record gives: J gene, clone size, V gene, D gene, CDR3 protein, CDR3 DNA. The D gene is left open where the match is weak. A clone size is listed for some rows: how often the clone was seen (once, few, many), or a class if it is expanded.

>TRBJ1-2|NA|TRBV2|TRBD1
CASSEALRDRVNGYTF
TGTGCCAGCAGTGAAGCGCTTCGGGACAGAGTGAATGGCTACACCTTC
>TRBJ2-5|NA|TRBV28|NA
CASSLVQGWDETQYF
TGTGCCAGCAGTTTAGTTCAGGGTTGGGATGAGACCCAGTACTTC
>TRBJ1-5|NA|TRBV27|NA
CASGRGDRIHNQPQHF
TGTGCCAGCGGTAGAGGAGACAGGATCCACAATCAGCCCCAGCATTTT
>TRBJ2-2|NA|TRBV7-6|TRBD2
CASSFGTSGKPPGELFF
TGTGCCAGCAGCTTTGGGACTAGCGGGAAACCCCCCGGGGAGCTGTTTTTT
>TRBJ2-7|NA|TRBV6-5|NA
CASSPGLYYEQYF
TGTGCCAGCAGCCCGGGACTCTACTACGAGCAGTACTTC
>TRBJ2-3|NA|TRBV10-3|NA
CAIRGHGADTQYF
TGTGCCATCAGGGGCCATGGGGCAGATACGCAGTATTTT
>TRBJ2-7|NA|TRBV11-2|NA
CASSLVPDDEQYF
TGTGCCAGCAGCTTAGTTCCAGACGACGAGCAGTACTTC
>TRBJ2-2|NA|TRBV4-2|NA
CASSHGTRPSHTGELFF
TGTGCCAGCAGCCATGGGACCCGACCTTCACACACCGGGGAGCTGTTTTTT
>TRBJ2-7|once|TRBV7-9|NA
CASSLSRGIFYEQYF
TGTGCCAGCAGCTTAAGCCGCGGGATATTCTACGAGCAGTACTTC
>TRBJ2-7|NA|TRBV2|TRBD1
CASSELGAGGTYEQYF
TGTGCCAGCAGTGAACTGGGGGCAGGGGGTACCTACGAGCAGTACTTC
>TRBJ2-1|few|TRBV29-1|NA
CSVERRNYNEQFF
TGCAGCGTTGAAAGGAGGAACTACAATGAGCAGTTCTTC
>TRBJ2-7|once|TRBV4-1|NA
CASSQDGPGPYEQYF
TGCGCCAGCAGCCAAGACGGACCGGGACCCTACGAGCAGTACTTC
>TRBJ2-3|NA|TRBV7-3|NA
CASSGSGSTDTQYF
TGTGCCAGCAGTGGGAGCGGGAGCACAGATACGCAGTATTTT
>TRBJ2-7|NA|TRBV9|NA
CASSDPGTFYEQYF
TGTGCCAGCAGCGACCCCGGGACTTTCTACGAGCAGTACTTC
>TRBJ2-4|NA|TRBV4-1|NA
CASSLTPSPRAQYF
TGCGCCAGCAGCCTAACCCCCAGCCCAAGGGCTCAGTACTTC
>TRBJ2-1|few|TRBV14|NA
CASSQVLVAEQFF
TGTGCCAGCAGCCAAGTTCTGGTGGCTGAGCAGTTCTTC
>TRBJ2-7|NA|TRBV27|TRBD2
CASSSSAGGSDEQYF
TGTGCCAGCAGCTCTTCAGCGGGAGGTTCCGACGAGCAGTACTTC
>TRBJ1-6|NA|TRBV21-1|NA
CASSKGTYYNSPLHF
TGTGCCAGCAGCAAAGGAACCTACTATAATTCACCCCTCCACTTT
>TRBJ2-1|NA|TRBV19|NA
CASKPDRDTYNEQFF
TGTGCTTCCAAACCGGACAGAGATACCTACAATGAGCAGTTCTTC
>TRBJ2-7|NA|TRBV27|TRBD2
CASSKRAGGVFYEQYF
TGTGCCAGCAGTAAACGAGCGGGAGGTGTTTTCTACGAGCAGTACTTC
>TRBJ2-1|NA|TRBV7-2|NA
CASSLDLASAYNEQFF
TGTGCCAGCAGCTTAGATTTGGCTAGCGCTTACAATGAGCAGTTCTTC
>TRBJ2-1|NA|TRBV9|NA
CASSVGTLNEQFF
TGTGCCAGCAGCGTAGGGACTCTAAATGAGCAGTTCTTC
>TRBJ1-6|NA|TRBV18|NA
CASSPHSTGVGSPLHF
TGTGCCAGCTCACCCCACAGTACTGGGGTTGGTTCACCCCTCCACTTT
>TRBJ1-5|NA|TRBV25-1|NA
CASSEYPESNQPQHF
TGTGCCAGCAGTGAATACCCGGAAAGCAATCAGCCCCAGCATTTT
>TRBJ2-3|NA|TRBV5-6|NA
CASSLAIGAPGGPDTQYF
TGTGCCAGCAGCTTGGCCATCGGGGCACCGGGTGGCCCAGATACGCAGTATTTT
>TRBJ1-2|NA|TRBV5-1|NA
CASSLGTVSGYTF
TGCGCCAGCAGCTTGGGGACAGTCTCGGGCTACACCTTC
>TRBJ1-2|NA|TRBV6-1|NA
CASRPISGYGYTF
TGTGCCAGCAGGCCCATTTCCGGCTATGGCTACACCTTC
>TRBJ1-6|NA|TRBV5-5|NA
CASSSGDGGNSPLHF
TGTGCCAGCAGCTCCGGGGACGGGGGGAATTCACCCCTCCACTTT
>TRBJ2-1|few|TRBV11-3|NA
CASSLNVGFDEQFF
TGTGCCAGCAGCTTGAATGTTGGCTTCGATGAGCAGTTCTTC
>TRBJ2-5|NA|TRBV19|NA
CASSNPPGPPKYF
TGTGCCAGTAGTAACCCCCCGGGCCCGCCCAAGTACTTC
>TRBJ2-5|NA|TRBV2|TRBD1
CASSRDRVEETQYF
TGTGCCAGCAGCCGGGACAGGGTGGAGGAGACCCAGTACTTC
>TRBJ2-7|NA|TRBV4-1|TRBD1
CASSHMTGGVNEQYF
TGCGCCAGCAGCCATATGACAGGGGGCGTCAACGAGCAGTACTTC
>TRBJ2-2|NA|TRBV7-6|NA
CASSEASWSGELFF
TGTGCCAGCAGTGAGGCTAGTTGGTCCGGGGAGCTGTTTTTT
>TRBJ2-1|NA|TRBV27|TRBD2
CASSLNAGGPYEQFF
TGTGCCAGCAGTTTAAATGCGGGAGGGCCTTATGAGCAGTTCTTC
>TRBJ2-3|NA|TRBV10-1|TRBD2
CASSEPGNSGRAAYF
TGCGCCAGCAGTGAGCCAGGGAATAGCGGGAGGGCCGCGTATTTT
>TRBJ2-1|NA|TRBV19|TRBD1
CASSVDRGYNEQFF
TGTGCCAGTAGTGTGGACAGGGGCTACAATGAGCAGTTCTTC
>TRBJ1-2|few|TRBV14|TRBD1
CASSHEGDRGPGYTF
TGTGCCAGCAGCCATGAGGGAGACAGGGGGCCTGGCTACACCTTC
>TRBJ2-2|NA|TRBV11-2|TRBD1
CASSSYGTENTGELFF
TGTGCCAGCAGCTCCTACGGGACAGAGAACACCGGGGAGCTGTTTTTT
>TRBJ2-7|NA|TRBV27|TRBD1
CASSSRMGQGIYEQYF
TGTGCCAGCAGTTCCCGGATGGGACAGGGAATATACGAGCAGTACTTC
>TRBJ1-2|few|TRBV4-1|NA
CASSQDGRARYGYTF
TGCGCCAGCAGCCAAGATGGCAGGGCGCGGTATGGCTACACCTTC
>TRBJ2-2|NA|TRBV6-5|NA
CASSLGEAGELFF
TGTGCCAGCAGTTTGGGAGAAGCCGGGGAGCTGTTTTTT